This T cell receptor beta chain emerged from a study of T cells in Graves' hyperthyroidism and ophthalmopathy. Study results and limitations: In the blood, most expanded thyroid clonotypes above 0.001 appeared as well.

The germline V gene encodes CDR1 SGHNT and CDR2 YENEEA. This CDR3 spans 12 amino acids. TCR beta CDR3 region amplification was performed from RNA transcripts. TCR CDR3 regions were first amplified by RT-PCR with HTBI primers. TCRdb processed the multiplex PCR reads anew with MiXCR; each CDR3 protein has one entry. Of 380,000 or so distinct CDR3 sequences detected, approximately 12% appear once; the ten largest clones hold 20% to 25%. About this clonotype itself: The antigen is not known. At one of its ends the junction is not consistent with the germline gene, which may arise from a read error.

The V gene is TRBV11-3, the J gene TRBJ1-6, with D uncertain. Sequencing input: blood. The TCR comes from a man younger than 45 with Graves' hyperthyroidism that later progressed to Graves' ophthalmopathy. The CDR3 DNA follows: TGTGCCAGCAGTCAGAGTAATTCACGCCTCCACTTT. Amino acid sequence: CASSQSNSRLHF.